The rows below give T cell receptor beta chains drawn from one sample of a study of T cells in tumors after PD-1 blockade. Data came from immunoSEQ multiplex PCR; TCRdb stores just in-frame clones and leaves some out. Of nearly 25,000 clones listed, about 82% are singletons. Source: PBMCs, taken after anti-PD-1 treatment. These receptors were obtained from a human donor with basal cell carcinoma. CDR3s include the opening cysteine and the closing phenylalanine or tryptophan. A D gene is named only where the DNA matches it firmly. Size is stated for part of the rows, as once, few or many counts, or as a class when the clone is expanded.

CDR3nt | CDR3aa | j_gene | d_gene | v_gene | abundance
TGTGCCAGCAGCTTAATCGGATCCACAGATACGCAGTATTTT | CASSLIGSTDTQYF | TRBJ2-3 | . | TRBV7-6 | .
TGTGCCAGCCAGGGGACAGGGAGGGATCAGCCCCAGCATTTT | CASQGTGRDQPQHF | TRBJ1-5 | TRBD1 | TRBV18 | .
TGTGCCAGCAGTCGAAACCCCCCTGGACAGGGCGCAAATCAGCCCCAGCATTTT | CASSRNPPGQGANQPQHF | TRBJ1-5 | TRBD1 | TRBV6-6 | .
TGTGCCTGGAGTCCCAACAGGGAGGAGGCGCTCTTC | CAWSPNREEALF | TRBJ2-1 | . | TRBV30 | .
TGCGCCAGCACCGTGCGGGGATACAATGAGCAGTTCTTC | CASTVRGYNEQFF | TRBJ2-1 | . | TRBV5-1 | .
TGTGCCAGCAGCTTAAGATGGGTGGACTATGGCTACACCTTC | CASSLRWVDYGYTF | TRBJ1-2 | . | TRBV13 | .
TGTGCCATCAGAGGGGGTGTTGAGGAAAAACTGTTTTTT | CAIRGGVEEKLFF | TRBJ1-4 | . | TRBV10-3 | .
TGTGCCAGTAGTATCGATGTTGGCTACACCTTC | CASSIDVGYTF | TRBJ1-2 | . | TRBV19 | .
TGTGCCAGCAGTGTGTGGGACGTCGGTTCTGGGGCCAACGTCCTGACTTTC | CASSVWDVGSGANVLTF | TRBJ2-6 | . | TRBV2 | .
TGTGCCAGCAGTTCGAAGGCCGAGCAGTACTTC | CASSSKAEQYF | TRBJ2-7 | . | TRBV12-3/TRBV12-4 | .
TGTGCCAGCAGTTACTCGATTGACGGATCCTACGAGCAGTACTTC | CASSYSIDGSYEQYF | TRBJ2-7 | . | TRBV6-2/TRBV6-3 | .
TGTGCCAGCAGTGAACCCGGCCGGGCCACTGAAGCTTTCTTT | CASSEPGRATEAFF | TRBJ1-1 | . | TRBV6-1 | .
TGTGCCAGCAGTGTCTCACTGCGGGGGAATCAGCCCCAGCATTTT | CASSVSLRGNQPQHF | TRBJ1-5 | . | TRBV2 | few
TGTGCCACCAATCCCGGGGTTAGCAATCAGCCCCAGCATTTT | CATNPGVSNQPQHF | TRBJ1-5 | . | TRBV6-5 | .
TGTGCCAGCAGTGATGGGACAGCTGAAAAACTGTTTTTT | CASSDGTAEKLFF | TRBJ1-4 | TRBD1 | TRBV12-3/TRBV12-4 | .
TGTGCTAGTGGTTTGCCACCGGACAGGGAGGAGCAGTTCTTC | CASGLPPDREEQFF | TRBJ2-1 | TRBD1 | TRBV12-5 | few
TGTGCCAGCAGCCTATACAACACGTTAAGCACAGATACGCAGTATTTT | CASSLYNTLSTDTQYF | TRBJ2-3 | . | TRBV5-5 | .